Included here is one TCR beta chain sequence, with context. Its antigen is currently unknown. The data originate from a study of cytomegalovirus exposure and HLA in healthy donors. This CDR3 spans 14 amino acids. In germline, CDR1 is SEHNR, CDR2 FQNEAQ (reference sequence). Unmatched junction bases numbered 7, after V lost 4 bases and J lost 6 bases. The primer mix had 60 Vbeta and 13 Jbeta primers. Profiling relied on immunoSEQ multiplex PCR, and the TCRdb table lists in-frame clones only, not all of them. The repertoire includes about 160,000 clones, 65% to 85% of them detected once, and roughly 1.2% sits in the top ten. Overall study results and limits: It was taken for granted in presence/absence analyses that sequencing depth across donors was roughly uniform. A later analysis by the authors found several of the most significant clusters apparently linked to common viral pathogens. Rare TCR sequences predominated, though certain public TCRs were found in many donors.

The sequence derives from a boy between 2 and 10 years old in good health and CMV-seronegative. The sample comprised PBMCs. The chain employs TRBV7-9 and TRBJ2-7; 9 nucleotides agree with TRBD1. As DNA, the CDR3 is TGTGCCAGCAGCTCGCCGGGACAGGGCTCCGAGCAGTACGTC. As protein: CASSSPGQGSEQYV.